In this sample, the clone carrying this T cell receptor beta chain turned up once. Antigen unknown. The CDR3 is 14 residues long. V lost 3 bases and J 2 bases, leaving 8 bases between the germline ends. Germline CDR1 reads SNHLY; CDR2 reads FYNNEI. Repertoires were generated with immunoSEQ multiplex PCR, while TCRdb's copy carries only in-frame clones and drops some. The data contain about 120,000 clones, approximately 85% of them singletons. The data derive from a study of T cell responses to AZD1222 COVID-19 vaccine. Overall study results and limits: Repertoire sampling was restricted to post-peak T cell response timepoints. Only a handful of people who got AZD1222 tested seropositive at baseline. Clonal diversity was possibly underestimated; the donors were predominantly white British and more often female.

This TCR came from an adult in good health. The input for sequencing was peripheral blood, taken on day 0 of AZD1222 vaccination. This chain uses TRBV2 with TRBJ1-5, with D unresolved. The CDR3 reads CASSDREGNQPQHF. CDR3 sequence (DNA): TGTGCCAGCAGTGACCGGGAGGGCAATCAGCCCCAGCATTTT.